A selection of T cell receptor beta chains follows, all from one sample in a study of blood T cells in healthy people across ages. TCRdb recomputed calls from the 5' RACE reads with MiXCR, one row per CDR3 protein. The table records fewer than 1,000,000 distinct CDR3 sequences, 46% of them present only once. The specimen sequenced was blood. The receptors come from an elderly man in good health. Each CDR3 is given with its conserved first and last residue. Fields, in order: clone size, J gene, V gene, CDR3 length, D gene, CDR3 DNA, CDR3 protein. D genes are given only for firm matches. Clone size, where shown, is once, few, many, or a class for clones that have expanded.

clone_size: NA
j_call: TRBJ1-3
v_call: TRBV5-1
cdr3_length: 16
d_call: TRBD1
cdr3_nt: TGCGCCAGCAGCTTGGGACAGGGGGCGACCGGAAACAGCATATATTTT
cdr3_aa: CASSLGQGATGNSIYF

clone_size: few
j_call: TRBJ2-3
v_call: TRBV7-3
cdr3_length: 15
d_call: TRBD2
cdr3_nt: TGTGCCAGCAGCTCTACGGGCGGGAGGGCAGATACGCAGTATTTT
cdr3_aa: CASSSTGGRADTQYF

clone_size: many
j_call: TRBJ2-1
v_call: TRBV20-1
cdr3_length: 10
d_call: NA
cdr3_nt: TGCAGTGCTAGGGACAATGAGCAGTTCTTC
cdr3_aa: CSARDNEQFF

clone_size: few
j_call: TRBJ2-4
v_call: TRBV4-3
cdr3_length: 16
d_call: TRBD1
cdr3_nt: TGCGCCAGCAGCCCGGGGACAGGGGGTGTCAAAAACATTCAGTACTTC
cdr3_aa: CASSPGTGGVKNIQYF

clone_size: few
j_call: TRBJ1-2
v_call: TRBV18
cdr3_length: 14
d_call: TRBD1
cdr3_nt: TGTGCCAGCTCAGTCCGGGACAGGATAAATGGCTACACCTTC
cdr3_aa: CASSVRDRINGYTF

clone_size: NA
j_call: TRBJ2-5
v_call: TRBV7-6
cdr3_length: 12
d_call: NA
cdr3_nt: TGTGCCAGCAGTTTCGAGGATGGGACCCAGTACTTC
cdr3_aa: CASSFEDGTQYF

clone_size: few
j_call: TRBJ1-4
v_call: TRBV27
cdr3_length: 16
d_call: TRBD1
cdr3_nt: TGTGCCAGCAGTCCACCGGGACAGGCAACTAATGAAAAACTGTTTTTT
cdr3_aa: CASSPPGQATNEKLFF

clone_size: once
j_call: TRBJ2-1
v_call: TRBV12-3/TRBV12-4
cdr3_length: 14
d_call: NA
cdr3_nt: TGTGCCAGCAGTTTAGAGGGTCTATTCTATGAGCAGTTCTTC
cdr3_aa: CASSLEGLFYEQFF

clone_size: few
j_call: TRBJ2-3
v_call: TRBV5-1
cdr3_length: 15
d_call: NA
cdr3_nt: TGCGCCAGCAGCGGTAGGGGGACAACCACAGATACGCAGTATTTT
cdr3_aa: CASSGRGTTTDTQYF

clone_size: NA
j_call: TRBJ2-3
v_call: TRBV7-3
cdr3_length: 15
d_call: TRBD1
cdr3_nt: TGTGCCAGCAGCCGGGGACAGGGCGGGGCAGATACGCAGTATTTT
cdr3_aa: CASSRGQGGADTQYF

clone_size: NA
j_call: TRBJ2-7
v_call: TRBV7-2
cdr3_length: 13
d_call: NA
cdr3_nt: TGTGCCAGCAGCTTAGCCACAGCAGCCGAGCAGTACTTC
cdr3_aa: CASSLATAAEQYF

clone_size: NA
j_call: TRBJ2-5
v_call: TRBV12-3/TRBV12-4
cdr3_length: 12
d_call: NA
cdr3_nt: TGTGCCAGCAGCCGGTATCGGGAGACCCCGTACTTC
cdr3_aa: CASSRYRETPYF

clone_size: few
j_call: TRBJ1-4
v_call: TRBV30
cdr3_length: 14
d_call: TRBD1
cdr3_nt: TGTGCCTGGAGTACAGGACAGGCTAATGAAAAACTGTTTTTT
cdr3_aa: CAWSTGQANEKLFF

clone_size: NA
j_call: TRBJ2-7
v_call: TRBV29-1
cdr3_length: 16
d_call: TRBD1
cdr3_nt: TGCAGCGTTGGGACAGGGACCCGATTCTCGAACTACGAGCAGTACTTC
cdr3_aa: CSVGTGTRFSNYEQYF

clone_size: NA
j_call: TRBJ2-7
v_call: TRBV28
cdr3_length: 14
d_call: NA
cdr3_nt: TGTGCCAGCAGTTTATTAGAGCGGGCATACGAGCAGTACTTC
cdr3_aa: CASSLLERAYEQYF

clone_size: NA
j_call: TRBJ2-3
v_call: TRBV28
cdr3_length: 14
d_call: TRBD1
cdr3_nt: TGTGCCAGCAGTTTACTTCAGGGGGCGGATACGCAGTATTTT
cdr3_aa: CASSLLQGADTQYF